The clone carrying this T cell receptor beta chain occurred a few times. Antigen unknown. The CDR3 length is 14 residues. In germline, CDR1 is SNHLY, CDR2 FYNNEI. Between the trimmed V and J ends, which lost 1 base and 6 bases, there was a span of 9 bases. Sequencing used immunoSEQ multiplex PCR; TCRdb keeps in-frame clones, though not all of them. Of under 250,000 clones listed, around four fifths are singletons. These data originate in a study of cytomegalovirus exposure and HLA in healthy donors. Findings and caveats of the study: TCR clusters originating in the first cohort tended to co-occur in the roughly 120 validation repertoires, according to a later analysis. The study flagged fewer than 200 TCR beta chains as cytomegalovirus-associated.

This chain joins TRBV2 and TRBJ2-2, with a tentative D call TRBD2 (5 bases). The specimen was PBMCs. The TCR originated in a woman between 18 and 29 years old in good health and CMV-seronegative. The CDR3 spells CASSEGELPGELFF. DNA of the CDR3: TGTGCCAGCAGTGAAGGGGAGTTACCCGGGGAGCTGTTTTTT.